This is a list of T cell receptor beta chains from one sample in a study of T cell responses to AZD1222 COVID-19 vaccine. Method: immunoSEQ multiplex PCR; TCRdb's copy keeps in-frame clones and lacks some. This table has under 95,000 clones, roughly 90% appearing once. Sequenced material: peripheral blood, taken 28 days after the second AZD1222 dose. These receptors all come from an adult who received the AZD1222 COVID-19 vaccine. The CDR3 runs from the conserved cysteine through the conserved F or W. A D gene is named only where the DNA matches it firmly.

v_gene	j_gene	d_gene	CDR3nt	CDR3aa
TRBV5-1	TRBJ2-1	NA	TGCGCCAGCAGCTTGACTGGCGACGCCTCTTACAATGAGCAGTTCTTC	CASSLTGDASYNEQFF
TRBV25-1	TRBJ2-1	NA	TGTGCCAGCAGTGGGGGCCAGAGCTCCTACAATGAGCAGTTCTTC	CASSGGQSSYNEQFF
TRBV28	TRBJ2-7	NA	TGTGCCAGCAGTTGGACGGTGTACTACGAGCAGTACTTC	CASSWTVYYEQYF
TRBV6-1	TRBJ1-3	NA	TGTGCCAGCAGTGAGGTCCGGGGAGGAAACACCATATATTTT	CASSEVRGGNTIYF
TRBV9	TRBJ2-3	TRBD2	TGTGCCAGCAGCGTAGGAGGACTAGCGGGGGTACGGAGCACAGATACGCAGTATTTT	CASSVGGLAGVRSTDTQYF
TRBV28	TRBJ1-6	TRBD1	TGTGCCAGCAGTTTATCAGGGGGGAGTAATTCACCCCTCCACTTT	CASSLSGGSNSPLHF
TRBV12-3/TRBV12-4	TRBJ2-7	NA	TGTGCCAGCAGCCCCAGCTCCTACGAGCAGTACTTC	CASSPSSYEQYF
TRBV5-1	TRBJ1-2	NA	TGCGCCAGCAGCTTGGAAGGCGCGAACTATGGCTACACCTTC	CASSLEGANYGYTF
TRBV14	TRBJ2-5	NA	TGTGCCAGCAGCCAAACCTGGGGGTACGAGACCCAGTACTTC	CASSQTWGYETQYF
TRBV19	TRBJ1-5	NA	TGTGCCAGTAGTACGGCAGGGGTAAGCAATCAGCCCCAGCATTTT	CASSTAGVSNQPQHF
TRBV10-3	TRBJ1-1	TRBD1	TGTGCCATCAGTGAGGCAACAGGGGTGGCTGAAGCTTTCTTT	CAISEATGVAEAFF
TRBV28	TRBJ2-7	NA	TGTGCCAGCAGTTTCCAGGACGGACGGCATTACGAGCAGTACTTC	CASSFQDGRHYEQYF